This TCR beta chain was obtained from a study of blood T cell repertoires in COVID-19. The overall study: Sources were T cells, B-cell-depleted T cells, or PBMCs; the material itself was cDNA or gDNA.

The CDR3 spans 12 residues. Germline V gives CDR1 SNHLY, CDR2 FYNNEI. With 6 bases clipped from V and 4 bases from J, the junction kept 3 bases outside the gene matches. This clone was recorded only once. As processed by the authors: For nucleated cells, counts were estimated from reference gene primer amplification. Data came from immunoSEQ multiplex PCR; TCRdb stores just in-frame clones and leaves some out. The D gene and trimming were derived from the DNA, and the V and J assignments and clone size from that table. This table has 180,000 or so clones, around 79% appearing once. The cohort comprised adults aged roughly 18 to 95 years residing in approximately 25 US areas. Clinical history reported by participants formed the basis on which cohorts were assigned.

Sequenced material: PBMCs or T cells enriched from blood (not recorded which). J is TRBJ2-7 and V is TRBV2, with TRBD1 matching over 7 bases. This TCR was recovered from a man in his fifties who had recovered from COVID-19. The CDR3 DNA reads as TGTGCCAGCAGGGAACAGGGGTACGAGCAGTACTTC. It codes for CASREQGYEQYF.